The 10 T cell receptor beta chains below all came from one sample that was sequenced in a study of blood T cells in healthy people across ages (dated by TCRdb to the mid-2010s). The library was built by means of 5' RACE. The data were produced on an Illumina HiSeq 2500. The second PCR ran for roughly 7 to 12 cycles and used a J-beta primer mix along with a sample-barcoded 5' primer. TCRdb passed the public sequencing reads through fastp at Q25 and MiXCR, retaining productive beta sequences. Merged by CDR3 protein, the rows form single entries marked with the most common genes and DNA. The sample table contains hundreds of thousands of distinct CDR3 sequences; only one count was recorded for 25% to 35% of them. Of the sample, over 3.5% is held by the ten largest clones. These data were likewise used in another study, on T cells of mothers and their children.

The sample taken for sequencing was blood. These receptors came from a boy between 2 and 10 years old in good health.

This sequence joins TRBV20-1 and TRBJ2-5, with D uncertain. This CDR3 has 12 residues. Between the trimmed V and J ends, which lost 5 bases and 6 bases, there was a span of 13 bases. CDR1 DFQATT and CDR2 SNEGSKA come from the germline V gene (reference sequence). CDR3 in amino acids: CSAGPDIKTQYF. CDR3 DNA: TGCAGTGCTGGCCCCGATATTAAGACCCAGTACTTC.

The chain has TRBV7-3 and TRBJ1-1; D is possibly TRBD1 (5 bases). Between the trimmed V and J ends, which lost 5 bases and 1 base, there was a span of 14 bases. CDR3 length: 15 residues. Germline V gives CDR1 SGHTA, CDR2 FQGTGA. CDR3 nucleotide sequence: TGTGCCAGCAGCCCGATCCCGGGACCGAACACTGAAGCTTTCTTT. As protein: CASSPIPGPNTEAFF.

V usage is TRBV12-3 or TRBV12-4 and J usage is TRBJ2-5; no clear D. CDR3 length equals 12 residues. With 4 bases removed from V and 7 bases from J, the gap between germline ends came to 10 bases. CDR3 in amino acids: CASSYSKATQYF. CDR3 coding DNA: TGTGCCAGCAGTTATTCAAAAGCGACCCAGTACTTC.

This clonotype has a handful of counts. The chain carries TRBV24-1 and TRBJ2-3; unclear D gene. V lost 3 bases and J lost 2, with 5 bases in between. CDR3 length: 13 amino acids. Germline V gives CDR1 KGHDR, CDR2 SFDVKD. The CDR3 DNA sequence: TGTGCCACCAGTGATCACTTCACAGATACGCAGTATTTT. This encodes CATSDHFTDTQYF.

This sequence joins TRBV6-1 and TRBJ2-2; D is ambiguous. This CDR3 contains 16 residues. Per the germline V gene, CDR1 is MNHNS and CDR2 is SASEGT. Trimming cost V 6 bases and J 4 bases, with 18 bases left between them. CDR3 amino acids: CASSGKLPVFTGELFF. The CDR3, as DNA: TGTGCCAGCAGCGGCAAACTTCCCGTATTCACCGGGGAGCTGTTTTTT.

This clonotype turned up a few times. The genes are TRBV4-1 and TRBJ2-2, with D perhaps matching TRBD1 or TRBD2 (5 bases each). CDR1 and CDR2 from the germline V gene are MGHRA and YSYEKL. V lost 2 bases, J lost 1 base, and 11 bases lay in between. CDR3 length: 16 residues. CDR3 sequence reads: CASSQTPGQNTGELFF. DNA for the CDR3: TGCGCCAGCAGCCAAACACCGGGGCAGAACACCGGGGAGCTGTTTTTT.

This clonotype was recorded a few times. V is TRBV12-3 or TRBV12-4 and J is TRBJ1-6, with D unresolved. The CDR3 has 11 residues. V was shortened by 3 bases and J by 10 bases, with 4 bases between the two germline ends. CDR3 loop: CASSFGSPLHF. CDR3 coding DNA: TGTGCCAGCAGTTTCGGCTCACCCCTCCACTTT.

This clonotype appeared once. The chain couples TRBV4-1 to TRBJ1-1; D is ambiguous. Per germline, CDR1 MGHRA and CDR2 YSYEKL. Deletions cut 4 bases from V and 0 bases from J, with 15 bases between. This CDR3 contains 16 residues. The CDR3 bases are TGCGCCAGCAGCCTATCGGCAGATAGAGTGAACACTGAAGCTTTCTTT. Its protein product is CASSLSADRVNTEAFF.

This clonotype came up a few times. The rearrangement joins TRBV29-1 to TRBJ1-2, with 7 bases identical to TRBD1. The J segment lost 8 bases and the V segment lost 6 bases, leaving 6 bases of the junction unmatched. Germline CDR1 is SQVTM and CDR2 is ANQGSEA. This CDR3 has 11 amino acids. The CDR3 sequence is CSVDRAPGYTF. Written as DNA, the CDR3 is TGCAGCGTCGACAGGGCGCCGGGCTACACCTTC.

The V and J genes are TRBV7-9 and TRBJ2-5; either TRBD1 or TRBD2 may fit D (5 bases each). The J call may be in error: the DNA end matches TRBJ2-7 better. The CDR3 spans 13 residues. CDR1 and CDR2 from the germline V gene are SEHNR and FQNEAQ (reference sequence). The CDR3 DNA is TGTGCCAGCAGCTTATCAGAGGGGTTCGAGCAGTACTTC. Residues: CASSLSEGFEQYF.